This record looks at one T cell receptor beta chain sequence and its context. What it recognizes is unknown. Sequencing used immunoSEQ multiplex PCR; TCRdb keeps in-frame clones, though not all of them. The sample has 100,000 or so clones; about 91% are singletons. The data stem from a study of siplizumab effects on memory and regulatory T cells. Germline V gene data show CDR1 as SGHDT and CDR2 as YYEEEE. The CDR3 has 12 residues. Trimming stripped 1 base from V and 3 bases from J, with 5 bases between. The study's findings and limits: Among mappable alloreactive CD4+ clones, the Treg-derived fraction averaged around 66% with siplizumab versus less than 35% in controls. There was no confirmation of the suppressive function of proliferating Tregs from siplizumab cultures. About 80-97% of proliferating CD4+ or CD8+ clones had no assignable naive or memory phenotype.

The TCR comes from a human donor in good health. This chain uses TRBV5-6 with TRBJ2-7; D is undetermined. The sample was CD4+ T cells sorted from blood. Written as DNA, the CDR3 is TGTGCCAGCAGCTTGTACCGCTACGAGCAGTACTTC. Its protein is CASSLYRYEQYF. Together with reference TRBV5-6 and TRBJ2-7, the CDR3 gives the full variable domain: DAGVTQSPTHLIKTRGQQVTLRCSPKSGHDTVSWYQQALGQGPQFIFQYYEEEERQRGNFPDRFSGHQFPNYSSELNVNALLLGDSALYLCASSLYRYEQYFGPGTRLTVT.